These 14 T cell receptor beta chains share one sample of origin, sequenced in a study of blood T cells in healthy people across ages (dated by TCRdb to the mid-2010s). The method was 5' RACE. Sequencing took place on an Illumina HiSeq 2500. The second PCR ran for roughly 7 to 12 cycles and used a J-beta primer mix along with a sample-barcoded 5' primer. The raw public reads went through TCRdb reprocessing: fastp at Q25, MiXCR clone calling, in-frame beta chains kept. Rows are unified per CDR3 protein, each entry keeping the most common DNA and genes. Here the sample has 720,000 or so distinct CDR3 sequences; around 41% occur a single time. 25% to 30% of the sample is held by the ten biggest clonotypes. Sequencing was carried out using blood. All receptors derive from an older man in good health.

The rearrangement joins TRBV29-1 to TRBJ2-5, with TRBD2 matching 8 bases. Germline-derived CDR1 and CDR2 are SQVTM and ANQGSEA. V lost 7 bases and J lost 11; bases outside the gene matches: 12. This CDR3 has 12 residues. The CDR3 DNA follows: TGCAGCGCACGAGCGGGAGTTAATGAGCAGTACTTC. Protein: CSARAGVNEQYF.

The chain joins TRBV24-1 to TRBJ2-5; TRBD2 matches 7 bases. This CDR3 is built from 15 residues. V was pared by 4 bases and J by 11 bases, with 15 bases of the junction left unmatched. Germline V lookup: CDR1 KGHDR, CDR2 SFDVKD. CDR3 bases: TGTGCCACCAGTGAGACCGGGACTAATTACAATGAGCAGTACTTC. Its translation: CATSETGTNYNEQYF.

A single count supports this clonotype. The chain joins TRBV6-2 or TRBV6-3 to TRBJ2-7; no clear D. The CDR3 length is 12 residues. V gave up 1 base and J gave up 7 bases, with 8 bases separating them. CDR1 and CDR2 (germline): MNHEY, SVGEGT. The CDR3 nucleotides read TGTGCCAGCAGTTACTTATACGATGAGCAGTACTTC. Translating it yields CASSYLYDEQYF.

This chain connects TRBV7-2 to TRBJ2-3; 8 positions agree with TRBD1. The germline gives CDR1 SGHTA, CDR2 FQGNSA. V was pared by 1 base and J by 2 bases, with 2 bases of the junction left unmatched. This CDR3 is built from 15 residues. CDR3 amino acids: CASSLGQGTTDTQYF. DNA of the CDR3: TGTGCCAGCAGCTTAGGACAGGGGACCACAGATACGCAGTATTTT. Drawing the rest from reference TRBV7-2 and TRBJ2-3, the complete variable domain is GAGVSQSPSNKVTEKGKDVELRCDPISGHTALYWYRQSLGQGLEFLIYFQGNSAPDKSGLPSDRFSAERTGGSVSTLTIQRTQQEDSAVYLCASSLGQGTTDTQYFGPGTRLTVL.

This chain links TRBV29-1 with TRBJ2-3; D not resolved. Trimming stripped 8 bases from V and 3 bases from J, with 15 bases between. There are 13 residues in the CDR3. Germline CDR1 and CDR2: SQVTM and ANQGSEA. CDR3 nucleotide sequence: TGCAGCCTCTCGTTCGGGCGGACAGATACGCAGTATTTT. Translating it yields CSLSFGRTDTQYF.

The chain employs TRBV4-1 and TRBJ2-1; 10 bases match TRBD1. Losses at the gene ends were 1 base for V and 10 bases for J; bases not matched to a gene: 13. CDR3 size: 17 residues. Germline V gives CDR1 MGHRA, CDR2 YSYEKL. The CDR3 DNA follows: TGCGCCAGCAGCCAAGGACAGGGGGCGCATATGACCTACGAGCAGTTCTTC. Protein: CASSQGQGAHMTYEQFF.

This clonotype was seen a few times. The chain employs TRBV30 and TRBJ1-2, with a possible D match to TRBD1 (6 bases). Germline V lookup: CDR1 GTSNPN, CDR2 SVGIG (reference sequence). This CDR3 has 12 residues. V was trimmed by 2 bases and J by 8 bases, leaving 12 bases between them. The CDR3: CAWSFTGSGYTF. The CDR3 DNA is TGTGCCTGGAGTTTCACAGGGAGCGGCTACACCTTC.

V gene TRBV20-1 combines with J gene TRBJ1-5; 8 bases map to TRBD1. Germline V CDR1 and CDR2: DFQATT, SNEGSKA (reference sequence). This CDR3 comprises 15 residues. The V gene end was trimmed by 3 bases and the J gene end by 0 bases; junction bases not matched to a gene: 4. The CDR3 DNA reads TGCAGTGCTAGCTCGACAGGGGATAGCAATCAGCCCCAGCATTTT. Amino acid sequence: CSASSTGDSNQPQHF.

The table lists this clonotype with many counts. The rearrangement uses TRBV20-1 and TRBJ2-5; TRBD1 aligns across 7 bases. The trim removed 3 bases at V and 1 base at J, leaving 11 bases unmatched. CDR1 is DFQATT and CDR2 is SNEGSKA in the germline V gene (reference sequence). There are 16 residues in the CDR3. Here the CDR3 DNA reads TGCAGTGCTAGTAGCAGGGGGTACTCCCGCCAAGAGACCCAGTACTTC. It codes for CSASSRGYSRQETQYF.

To note about this clonotype: No DNA is shown, since the ends of the CDR3 on it are uncertain; the CDR3 is the one TCRdb lists. This CDR3 is CASSLGVAGGTDTRYF. V gene TRBV7-6 combines with J gene TRBJ2-3. Including both end residues, the CDR3 is 16 amino acids long. The germline gives CDR1 SGHVS, CDR2 FNYEAQ.

The chain carries TRBV27 and TRBJ2-7; 14 bases are shared with TRBD2. CDR3 length equals 15 residues. Germline CDR1 is MNHEY and CDR2 is SMNVEV (reference sequence). Trimming removed 10 bases from V and 3 bases from J; junction bases left unmatched: 8. The CDR3 loop reads CATGTSGGRSYEQYF. DNA for the CDR3: TGTGCCACCGGGACTAGCGGGGGCCGCAGCTACGAGCAGTACTTC.

The sample holds a few counts of this clonotype. V usage is TRBV15 and J usage is TRBJ2-6, with D perhaps assigned TRBD1 or TRBD2 (6 bases each). The germline V gene has CDR1 LNHNV and CDR2 YYDKDF (reference sequence). Trimming took 5 bases from V and 3 from J, leaving 14 bases between them. This CDR3 has 16 residues. The CDR3 loop is CATSGGLSFGANVLTF. CDR3 coding DNA: TGTGCCACCAGCGGGGGGCTGAGTTTTGGGGCCAACGTCCTGACTTTC.

This clonotype was seen many times. This chain connects TRBV25-1 to TRBJ2-1, with D perhaps TRBD1 (6 bases). CDR1 MGHDK and CDR2 SYGVNS come from the germline V gene. The ends were cut back, 4 bases at V and 5 bases at J, with 18 bases in the middle. The CDR3 has 16 amino acids. The CDR3 here is CASSGVAQGRHNEQFF. CDR3 coding DNA: TGTGCCAGCAGTGGGGTGGCACAGGGTCGGCACAATGAGCAGTTCTTC.

There are a few counts of this clonotype. The genes are TRBV10-1 and TRBJ2-5; D is perhaps TRBD1 (6 bases). V was clipped by 0 bases and J by 8 bases, with 13 bases between them. The CDR3 sequence is 14 residues long. The V gene's germline CDR1 is WNHNN and CDR2 SYGVQD (reference sequence). The CDR3 DNA reads as TGCGCCAGCAGTGAGTCGCAGGGGTTTGGAACCCAGTACTTC. Translating it yields CASSESQGFGTQYF.